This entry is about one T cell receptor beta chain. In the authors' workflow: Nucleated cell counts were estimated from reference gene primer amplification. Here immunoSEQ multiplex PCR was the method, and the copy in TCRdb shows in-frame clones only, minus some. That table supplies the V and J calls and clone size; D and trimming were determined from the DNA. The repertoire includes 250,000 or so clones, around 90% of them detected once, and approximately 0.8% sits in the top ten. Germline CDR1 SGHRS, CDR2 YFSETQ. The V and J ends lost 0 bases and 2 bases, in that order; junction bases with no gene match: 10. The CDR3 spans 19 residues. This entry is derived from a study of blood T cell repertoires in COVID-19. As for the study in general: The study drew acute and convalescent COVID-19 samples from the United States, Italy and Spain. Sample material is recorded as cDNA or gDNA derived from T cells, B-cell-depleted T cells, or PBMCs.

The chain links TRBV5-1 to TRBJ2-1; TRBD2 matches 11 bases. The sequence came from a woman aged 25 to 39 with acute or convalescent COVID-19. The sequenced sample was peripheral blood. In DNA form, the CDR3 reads TGCGCCAGCAGCTTGGTTTTGGGACTAGCGGCACCTACCTACAATGAGCAGTTCTTC. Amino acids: CASSLVLGLAAPTYNEQFF.